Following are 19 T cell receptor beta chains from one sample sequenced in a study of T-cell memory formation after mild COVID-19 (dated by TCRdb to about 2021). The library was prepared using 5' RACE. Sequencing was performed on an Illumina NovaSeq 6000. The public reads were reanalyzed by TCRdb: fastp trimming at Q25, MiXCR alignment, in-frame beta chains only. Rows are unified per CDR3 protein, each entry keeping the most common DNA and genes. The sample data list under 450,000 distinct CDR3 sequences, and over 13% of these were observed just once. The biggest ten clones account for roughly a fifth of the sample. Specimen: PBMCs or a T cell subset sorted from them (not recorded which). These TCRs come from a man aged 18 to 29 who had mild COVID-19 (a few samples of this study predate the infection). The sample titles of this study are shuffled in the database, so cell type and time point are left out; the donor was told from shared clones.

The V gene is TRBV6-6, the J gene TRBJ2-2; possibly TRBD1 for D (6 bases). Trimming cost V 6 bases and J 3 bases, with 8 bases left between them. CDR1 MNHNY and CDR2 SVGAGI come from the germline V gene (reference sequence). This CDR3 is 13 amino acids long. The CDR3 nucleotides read TGTGCCAGCAGCCGACAGGACACCGGGGAGCTGTTTTTT. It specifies CASSRQDTGELFF.

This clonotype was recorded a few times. CDR3 coding DNA: TGCGCCAGCAGCCAGGGGGCCAATCAGCCCCAGCATTTT. Translation gives CASSQGANQPQHF. The gene calls are TRBV4-1 and TRBJ1-5; weak D call: TRBD1 (6 bases). The CDR3 consists of 13 residues. CDR1 and CDR2 from the germline V gene are MGHRA and YSYEKL. V lost 3 bases and J 3 bases, leaving 6 bases between the germline ends.

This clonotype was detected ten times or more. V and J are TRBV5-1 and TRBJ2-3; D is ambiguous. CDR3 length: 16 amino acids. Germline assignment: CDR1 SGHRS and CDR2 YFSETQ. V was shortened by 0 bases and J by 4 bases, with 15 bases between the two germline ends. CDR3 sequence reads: CASSLVGLGSADTQYF. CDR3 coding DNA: TGCGCCAGCAGCTTGGTTGGATTGGGGTCCGCAGATACGCAGTATTTT.

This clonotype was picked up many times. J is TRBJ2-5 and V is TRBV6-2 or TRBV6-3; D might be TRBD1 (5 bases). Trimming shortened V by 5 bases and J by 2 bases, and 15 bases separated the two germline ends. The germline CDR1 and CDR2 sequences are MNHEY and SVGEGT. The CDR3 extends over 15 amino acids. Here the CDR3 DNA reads TGTGCCAGCAGTGACCTCAGACAGATGCAAGAGACCCAGTACTTC. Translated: CASSDLRQMQETQYF.

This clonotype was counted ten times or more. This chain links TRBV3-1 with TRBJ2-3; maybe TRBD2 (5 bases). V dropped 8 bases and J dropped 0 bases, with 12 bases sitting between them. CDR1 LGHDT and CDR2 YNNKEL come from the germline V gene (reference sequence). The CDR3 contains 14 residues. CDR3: CASSPRTSTDTQYF. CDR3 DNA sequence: TGTGCCAGCTCACCAAGGACTAGCACAGATACGCAGTATTTT.

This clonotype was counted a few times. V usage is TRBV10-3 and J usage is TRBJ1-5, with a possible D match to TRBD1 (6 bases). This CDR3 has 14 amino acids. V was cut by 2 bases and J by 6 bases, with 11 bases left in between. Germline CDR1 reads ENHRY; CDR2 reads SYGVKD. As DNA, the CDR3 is TGTGCCATCAGTGAGGGGGGGGCCCGTCAGCCCCAGCATTTT. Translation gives CAISEGGARQPQHF.

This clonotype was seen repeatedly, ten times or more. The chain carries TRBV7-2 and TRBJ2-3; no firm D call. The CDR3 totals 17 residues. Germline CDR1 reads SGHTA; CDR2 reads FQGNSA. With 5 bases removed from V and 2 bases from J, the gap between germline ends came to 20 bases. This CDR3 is CASSLQLLGGLTDTQYF. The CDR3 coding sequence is TGTGCCAGCAGCCTGCAGCTTTTGGGCGGTCTCACAGATACGCAGTATTTT.

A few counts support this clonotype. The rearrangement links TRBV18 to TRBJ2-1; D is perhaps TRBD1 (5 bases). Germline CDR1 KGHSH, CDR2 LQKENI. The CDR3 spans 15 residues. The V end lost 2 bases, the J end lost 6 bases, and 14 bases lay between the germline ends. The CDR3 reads CASSPDRGSANEQFF. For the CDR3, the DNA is TGTGCCAGCTCACCAGACAGAGGATCGGCCAATGAGCAGTTCTTC.

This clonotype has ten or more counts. The CDR3 coding sequence is TGCGCCAGCAGCCCCCGAGCCGATGGGGCCAACGTCCTGACTTTC. Amino acids: CASSPRADGANVLTF. V is TRBV5-1 and J is TRBJ2-6; D gene unclear. This CDR3 has 15 amino acids. V gave up 4 bases and J gave up 3 bases, with 11 bases separating them. Germline CDR1 is SGHRS and CDR2 is YFSETQ.

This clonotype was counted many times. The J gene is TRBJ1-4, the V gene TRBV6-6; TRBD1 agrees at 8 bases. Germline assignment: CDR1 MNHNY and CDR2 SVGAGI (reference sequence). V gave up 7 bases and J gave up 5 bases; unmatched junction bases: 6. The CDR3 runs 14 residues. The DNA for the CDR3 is TGTGCCAGCACCACAGGGGGGTCGAATGAAAAACTGTTTTTT. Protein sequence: CASTTGGSNEKLFF.

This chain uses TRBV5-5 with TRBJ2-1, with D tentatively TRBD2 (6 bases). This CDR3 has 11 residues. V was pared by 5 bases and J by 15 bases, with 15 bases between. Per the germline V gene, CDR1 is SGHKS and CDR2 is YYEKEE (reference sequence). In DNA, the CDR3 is TGTGCCAGCAGTCGCGGGGCCTTCCTGTTCTTC. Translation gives CASSRGAFLFF.

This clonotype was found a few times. As DNA, the CDR3 is TGTGCCAGCAGCCCACAGGGGTCCCAAGAGACCCAGTACTTC. The encoded protein is CASSPQGSQETQYF. The genes are TRBV7-2 and TRBJ2-5; 7 nucleotides match TRBD1. In germline, CDR1 is SGHTA, CDR2 FQGNSA. The CDR3 has 14 residues. V lost 5 bases, J lost 1 base, and 4 bases stayed unmatched.

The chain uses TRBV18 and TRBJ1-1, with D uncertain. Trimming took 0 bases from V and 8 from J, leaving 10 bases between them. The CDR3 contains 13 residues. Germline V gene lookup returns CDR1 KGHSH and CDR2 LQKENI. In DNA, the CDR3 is TGTGCCAGCTCACCACCGACGCCACGAGAAGCTTTCTTT. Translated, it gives CASSPPTPREAFF.

This CDR3 is CASNDWSKNPNTGELFF. CDR3 DNA: TGCGCCAGCAATGACTGGAGTAAAAACCCGAACACCGGGGAGCTGTTTTTT. The chain combines TRBV5-1 with TRBJ2-2, with D uncertain. The V end was cut by 6 bases, the J end by 0 bases, with 18 bases between. CDR1 and CDR2 from the germline V gene are SGHRS and YFSETQ. The CDR3 extends over 17 amino acids.

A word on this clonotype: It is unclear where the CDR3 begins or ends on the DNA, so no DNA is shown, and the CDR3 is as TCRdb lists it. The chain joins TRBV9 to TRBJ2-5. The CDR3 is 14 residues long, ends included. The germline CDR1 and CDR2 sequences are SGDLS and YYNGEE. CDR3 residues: CASSSSSDGETQYF.

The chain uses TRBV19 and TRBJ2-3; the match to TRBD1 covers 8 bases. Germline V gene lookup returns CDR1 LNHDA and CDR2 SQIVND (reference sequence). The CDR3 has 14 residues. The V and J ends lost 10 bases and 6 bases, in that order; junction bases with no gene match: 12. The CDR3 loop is CATQGAGIGDTQYF. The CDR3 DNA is TGTGCCACCCAGGGGGCCGGCATCGGGGATACGCAGTATTTT.

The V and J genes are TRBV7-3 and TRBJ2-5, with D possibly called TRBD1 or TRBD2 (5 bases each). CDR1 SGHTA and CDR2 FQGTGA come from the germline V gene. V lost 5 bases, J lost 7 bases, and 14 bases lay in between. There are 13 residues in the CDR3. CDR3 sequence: CASSLTGDGTQYF. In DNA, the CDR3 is TGTGCCAGCAGCCTGACCGGGGACGGGACCCAGTACTTC.

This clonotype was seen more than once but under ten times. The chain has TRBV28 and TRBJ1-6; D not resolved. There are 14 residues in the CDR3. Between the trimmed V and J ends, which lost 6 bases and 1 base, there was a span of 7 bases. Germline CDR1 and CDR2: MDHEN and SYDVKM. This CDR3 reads CASRGYSYNSPLHF. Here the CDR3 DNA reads TGTGCCAGCAGGGGTTATTCCTATAATTCACCCCTCCACTTT.

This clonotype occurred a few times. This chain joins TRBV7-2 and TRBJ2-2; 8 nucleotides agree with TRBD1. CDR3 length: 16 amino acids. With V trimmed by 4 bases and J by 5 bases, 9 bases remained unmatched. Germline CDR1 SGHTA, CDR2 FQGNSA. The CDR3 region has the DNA TGTGCCAGCAGCTCAGGGGGTACAGGGGGAACCGGGGAGCTGTTTTTT. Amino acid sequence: CASSSGGTGGTGELFF.